What follows are 22 T cell receptor beta chains derived from one specimen sequenced in a study of technical replicates of blood from several donors. Measured with immunoSEQ multiplex PCR; TCRdb has only the in-frame clones, and not every one. Found here are 56,000 or so clones, 85% to 95% of them singletons; the top ten hold 4.2%. Specimen: PBMCs. These receptors were obtained from a human donor in good health. Some clones in this sample may be carry-over from other donors' samples.

This clone was found once. This chain connects TRBV7-8 to TRBJ2-3, with 11 bases lining up with TRBD2. Germline V gene data show CDR1 as SGHVS and CDR2 as FQNEAQ. CDR3 length: 17 residues. V shed 4 bases and J 3 bases; nucleotides not matched to a gene: 9. The DNA of the CDR3 is TGTGCCAGCAGCTCGAGTCTAGCGGGGGGCAAGACAGATACGCAGTATTTT. Amino acids: CASSSSLAGGKTDTQYF.

The V and J genes are TRBV6-5 and TRBJ1-4; D is ambiguous. V was pared by 4 bases and J by 0 bases, with 6 bases between. In germline, CDR1 is MNHEY, CDR2 SVGAGI. The CDR3 extends over 14 amino acids. The CDR3: CASSSSATNEKLFF. For the CDR3, the DNA is TGTGCCAGCAGTTCCTCCGCAACTAATGAAAAACTGTTTTTT.

In this sample, this clone turned up once. The chain couples TRBV5-6 to TRBJ2-3; TRBD1 agrees at 7 bases. With 1 base clipped from V and 10 bases from J, the junction kept 15 bases outside the gene matches. The CDR3 contains 16 residues. Germline-derived CDR1 and CDR2 are SGHDT and YYEEEE. The CDR3 DNA is TGTGCCAGCAGCTTGATTAGGGGGCGGATCCTAGTGGCGCAGTATTTT. Translating it yields CASSLIRGRILVAQYF.

Worth noting for this clone: One junction end does not reproduce the germline sequence, and a read error may be involved. V gene TRBV11-3 combines with J gene TRBJ2-7, with 12 bases lining up with TRBD2. The CDR3 loop spans 15 amino acids. The germline CDR1 and CDR2 sequences are SGHNT and YENEEA. The CDR3 sequence: CASSLGLAGDYKQYF. CDR3 sequence (DNA): TGTGCCAGCAGCTTAGGACTAGCGGGAGACTACAAGCAGTACTTC. The variable domain in full, completed from reference TRBV11-3 and TRBJ2-7, reads EAGVVQSPRYKIIEKKQPVAFWCNPISGHNTLYWYLQNLGQGPELLIRYENEEAVDDSQLPKDRFSAERLKGVDSTLKIQPAELGDSAVYLCASSLGLAGDYKQYFGPGTRLTVT.

The chain recombines TRBV6-6 with TRBJ2-5, with TRBD2 matching over 7 bases. The CDR3 length is 16 residues. Germline V gives CDR1 MNHNY, CDR2 SVGAGI (reference sequence). Trimming cost V 4 bases and J 3 bases; bases outside gene matches: 11. CDR3 nucleotides: TGTGCCAGCAGTTCCTTCCACGGGCTAGCGGAAGAGACCCAGTACTTC. It specifies CASSSFHGLAEETQYF.

The rearrangement joins TRBV27 to TRBJ2-2; D may be TRBD1 (6 bases). The CDR3 loop spans 17 amino acids. The V end lost 5 bases, the J end lost 0 bases, and 16 bases lay between the germline ends. Germline V CDR1 and CDR2: MNHEY, SMNVEV (reference sequence). The CDR3 DNA follows: TGTGCCAGCAGTGGGACGGACAGTGCTTCGAACACCGGGGAGCTGTTTTTT. This encodes CASSGTDSASNTGELFF.

The gene calls are TRBV7-2 and TRBJ2-2, with 7 bases aligning to TRBD1. The CDR3 is 15 residues long. The V and J ends lost 6 bases and 2 bases, in that order; junction bases with no gene match: 6. Germline V gene lookup returns CDR1 SGHTA and CDR2 FQGNSA. Here the CDR3 reads CASRTTGANTGELFF. In DNA form, the CDR3 reads TGTGCCAGCAGAACCACAGGGGCCAACACCGGGGAGCTGTTTTTT.

The V gene is TRBV6-6, the J gene TRBJ2-1; no reliable D call. The V end lost 6 bases, the J end lost 10 bases, and 22 bases lay between the germline ends. Germline CDR1 and CDR2: MNHNY and SVGAGI (reference sequence). This CDR3 has 15 residues. This CDR3 reads CASSTGRRSTEEQFF. CDR3 DNA sequence: TGTGCCAGCAGCACCGGAAGACGTTCCACAGAGGAGCAGTTCTTC.

This chain uses TRBV14 with TRBJ2-7; D unclear. The germline V gene encodes CDR1 SGHDN and CDR2 FVKESK. The length of the CDR3 is 11 residues. Trimming removed 2 bases at V and 6 bases at J, with 5 bases between. This chain's CDR3 is CASSQLSEQYF. CDR3 nucleotides: TGTGCCAGCAGCCAACTAAGCGAGCAGTACTTC.

The chain joins TRBV4-1 to TRBJ2-5; 15 bases are a match to TRBD2. The CDR3 consists of 20 residues. Trimming at V came to 2 bases and at J to 2 bases, leaving 12 bases not matched to a gene. Per the germline V gene, CDR1 is MGHRA and CDR2 is YSYEKL. CDR3 DNA: TGCGCCAGCAGCCAACTCGGACTAGCGGGAGGGAACCATCCGCAAGAGACCCAGTACTTC. Protein: CASSQLGLAGGNHPQETQYF.

This clone was seen a single time. The genes are TRBV29-1 and TRBJ1-1; D may be TRBD1 (5 bases). The CDR3 totals 14 residues. CDR1 SQVTM and CDR2 ANQGSEA come from the germline V gene. Trimming left V 6 bases short and J 5 bases short, with 19 bases between. This CDR3 reads CSVGVGAAGTEAFF. In DNA, the CDR3 is TGCAGCGTGGGGGTAGGGGCTGCGGGGACTGAAGCTTTCTTT.

J is TRBJ2-7 and V is TRBV7-8; 9 bases map to TRBD2. This CDR3 is 14 amino acids long. V lost 1 base to trimming and J lost 2 bases; unmatched junction nucleotides: 0. Germline V lookup: CDR1 SGHVS, CDR2 FQNEAQ. CDR3 DNA sequence: TGTGCCAGCAGCTTAGGCGGGGGGGCCTACGAGCAGTACTTC. Residues: CASSLGGGAYEQYF.

This chain links TRBV6-5 with TRBJ2-7, with TRBD2 identical over 9 bases. V lost 7 bases to trimming and J lost 1 base; unmatched junction nucleotides: 8. Germline V gives CDR1 MNHEY, CDR2 SVGAGI. CDR3 length: 15 amino acids. The CDR3 spells CASKPHSGSSYEQYF. CDR3 bases: TGTGCCAGCAAACCCCATAGCGGGAGTTCCTACGAGCAGTACTTC.

The rearrangement links TRBV20-1 to TRBJ1-5, with D possibly matching TRBD1 (5 bases). Per the germline V gene, CDR1 is DFQATT and CDR2 is SNEGSKA (reference sequence). V lost 7 bases, J lost 5 bases, and 6 bases lay in between. CDR3 size: 10 residues. Here the CDR3 DNA reads TGCAGTGTAGGGGATCAGCCCCAGCATTTT. Translating it yields CSVGDQPQHF.

This chain joins TRBV9 and TRBJ2-3; 7 nucleotides agree with TRBD2. This CDR3 contains 15 residues. V trimming: 5 bases; J trimming: 2 bases; junction bases outside the gene matches: 8. Germline values: CDR1 SGDLS, CDR2 YYNGEE. CDR3 region: CASSRSGTHTDTQYF. In DNA, the CDR3 is TGTGCCAGCAGTCGGAGCGGGACCCACACAGATACGCAGTATTTT.

The chain carries TRBV9 and TRBJ2-1; TRBD2 aligns across 7 bases. The length of the CDR3 is 14 residues. The V gene's germline CDR1 is SGDLS and CDR2 YYNGEE. V was clipped by 0 bases and J by 10 bases; unmatched bases: 7. This CDR3 reads CASSVVGSGREQFF. The CDR3 DNA follows: TGTGCCAGCAGCGTAGTTGGATCCGGGAGGGAGCAGTTCTTC. Filled out from reference TRBV9 and TRBJ2-1, the complete variable domain reads DSGVTQTPKHLITATGQRVTLRCSPRSGDLSVYWYQQSLDQGLQFLIQYYNGEERAKGNILERFSAQQFPDLHSELNLSSLELGDSALYFCASSVVGSGREQFFGPGTRLTVL.

Only one count was recorded for this clone. The gene calls are TRBV6-1 and TRBJ2-7; 7 bases map to TRBD1. Looked up from germline, CDR1 is MNHNS and CDR2 is SASEGT. CDR3 length equals 16 residues. Germline trimming cut 2 bases from V and 1 base from J; bases unmatched to any gene: 8. The CDR3 sequence: CASSEWGTDISYEQYF. The CDR3 DNA reads as TGTGCCAGCAGTGAATGGGGGACAGACATATCCTACGAGCAGTACTTC.

The V gene is TRBV6-5, the J gene TRBJ1-5; D gene ambiguous. Germline assignment: CDR1 MNHEY and CDR2 SVGAGI. Trimming shortened V by 6 bases and J by 0 bases, and 6 bases separated the two germline ends. This CDR3 comprises 13 residues. CDR3 amino acids: CASRRDSNQPQHF. CDR3 in DNA: TGTGCCAGCAGAAGAGATAGCAATCAGCCCCAGCATTTT.

This chain joins TRBV13 and TRBJ2-2; a weak D match, TRBD1 (6 bases). The CDR3 loop spans 15 amino acids. Germline V gene sequence: CDR1 PRHDT, CDR2 FYEKMQ (reference sequence). V lost 3 bases, J lost 4 bases, and 12 bases lay in between. CDR3 sequence reads: CASSLAGTSTGELFF. The CDR3 DNA follows: TGTGCCAGCAGCTTGGCCGGGACATCCACCGGGGAGCTGTTTTTT.

The V call is TRBV29-1, the J call TRBJ2-2; possible D gene TRBD1, 5 bases. CDR1 is SQVTM, CDR2 ANQGSEA, per germline. V was clipped by 1 base and J by 6 bases, with 18 bases between them. This CDR3 has 16 residues. The CDR3 DNA follows: TGCAGCGTTGAAGCCCCGACAGAAGGGGCATCCGGGGAGCTGTTTTTT. It encodes CSVEAPTEGASGELFF.

This clone occurred once. The rearrangement joins TRBV5-6 to TRBJ2-7; 7 nucleotides agree with TRBD1. This CDR3 contains 16 residues. Germline assignment: CDR1 SGHDT and CDR2 YYEEEE. The junction had 11 bases not matched to a gene; V was cut back by 4 bases and J by 1 base. In nucleotides, the CDR3 is TGTGCCAGCAGCCATAGGGACAGCGAGATTTCCTACGAGCAGTACTTC. It codes for CASSHRDSEISYEQYF.

This clone was seen a single time. J is TRBJ1-1 and V is TRBV5-1; the D gene is possibly TRBD1 (6 bases). V lost 3 bases, J lost 4 bases, and 13 bases lay in between. There are 14 residues in the CDR3. Germline loops: CDR1 SGHRS, CDR2 YFSETQ. The DNA for the CDR3 is TGCGCCAGCAGCTGGGAGGGGGATGGCACTGAAGCTTTCTTT. Amino acids: CASSWEGDGTEAFF.